This T cell receptor (beta chain) stems from a study of cytomegalovirus exposure and HLA in healthy donors. Turning to the study itself: Within the Caucasian-associated ancestry cluster were roughly 82% of the roughly 400 genotyped donors.

Use of 60 Vbeta and 13 Jbeta primers characterized the PCR. Libraries were prepared by immunoSEQ multiplex PCR; TCRdb keeps only in-frame clonotypes and omits some of them. The data show about 93,000 clones, nearly 80% seen once. Per germline, CDR1 SGHRS and CDR2 YFSETQ. Losses at the gene ends were 0 bases for V and 0 bases for J; bases not matched to a gene: 0. This CDR3 comprises 15 residues. The study's findings and limits: Analysis was performed later, and it showed HLA-associated TCR beta chains to be more clonally expanded than equally common others. Later work associated 16,951 TCR beta sequences with HLA alleles at 0.05 false discovery rate. Sequencing depth roughly uniform across donors was assumed in presence/absence analyses.

Note on this clone: Its antigen is as yet unknown. Different DNA sequences within this sample yield the same CDR3.

The clonotype originates from a woman aged 40 to 50 in good health and CMV-seronegative. Material: PBMCs. The gene calls are TRBV5-1 and TRBJ2-1, with 7 bases aligning to TRBD2. The CDR3 is CASSLGGGSYNEQFF. Here the CDR3 DNA reads TGCGCCAGCAGCTTGGGGGGGGGCTCCTACAATGAGCAGTTCTTC.